Below are 17 T cell receptor beta chains sequenced from a single sample in a study of T cell responses to AZD1222 COVID-19 vaccine. The repertoire was sequenced with immunoSEQ multiplex PCR; TCRdb's copy has only in-frame clones and lacks some. The repertoire includes some 120,000 clones, about 90% of them detected once, and 4.2% sits in the top ten. This specimen was peripheral blood, taken on day 0 of AZD1222 vaccination. Receptor source: an adult in good health.

The V call is TRBV5-1, the J call TRBJ2-1; 13 bases are a match to TRBD2. J was trimmed by 6 bases and V by 6 bases; bases with no gene match: 6. This CDR3 spans 15 amino acids. Germline lookup yields CDR1 SGHRS and CDR2 YFSETQ. The CDR3 spells CASTRGTSGTNEQFF. CDR3 DNA sequence: TGCGCCAGCACCCGTGGGACTAGCGGGACCAATGAGCAGTTCTTC.

The chain is built from TRBV11-2 and TRBJ2-1, with 9 bases identical to TRBD2. With V trimmed by 1 base and J by 2 bases, 3 bases remained unmatched. Looked up from germline, CDR1 is SGHAT and CDR2 is FQNNGV. The CDR3 consists of 16 residues. CDR3 nucleotides: TGTGCCAGCAGCTTAGGGCTAGCGGGGACCTACAATGAGCAGTTCTTC. This gives the protein CASSLGLAGTYNEQFF.

J is TRBJ1-4 and V is TRBV10-3; D ambiguous. Germline assignment: CDR1 ENHRY and CDR2 SYGVKD. Trimming took off 2 bases at V and 10 bases at J, with 5 bases between the two ends. The CDR3 runs to 11 residues. The CDR3 spells CAISEKGKLFF. CDR3 coding DNA: TGTGCCATCAGTGAGAAGGGAAAACTGTTTTTT.

The V and J genes are TRBV7-9 and TRBJ1-3, with D unresolved. CDR3 length: 15 residues. The germline V gene has CDR1 SEHNR and CDR2 FQNEAQ (reference sequence). Between the trimmed V and J ends, which lost 5 bases and 5 bases, there was a span of 16 bases. CDR3 DNA sequence: TGTGCCAGCAGCCCTAGGGAGACCAAGAGAAACACCATATATTTT. Protein sequence: CASSPRETKRNTIYF.

This chain connects TRBV28 to TRBJ1-5; D not certain. This CDR3 contains 15 residues. CDR1 and CDR2 (germline): MDHEN, SYDVKM. V lost 6 bases to trimming and J lost 3 bases, with 15 bases between them. The CDR3 here is CASSSKKAPNQPQHF. CDR3 DNA: TGTGCCAGCAGCTCCAAGAAGGCCCCCAATCAGCCCCAGCATTTT.

The rearrangement joins TRBV29-1 to TRBJ2-1; possible D gene TRBD2, 6 bases. V lost 5 bases to trimming and J lost 3 bases, with 8 bases between them. The CDR3 spans 12 residues. Germline V gives CDR1 SQVTM, CDR2 ANQGSEA. The CDR3 region has the DNA TGCAGCGTTCACGGGAGCTACAATGAGCAGTTCTTC. It specifies CSVHGSYNEQFF.

The chain joins TRBV5-1 to TRBJ1-6; tentative D call: TRBD1 (6 bases). The germline gives CDR1 SGHRS, CDR2 YFSETQ. The CDR3 is made up of 14 amino acids. Trimming cost V 4 bases and J 12 bases, with 17 bases left between them. The CDR3 reads CASSLRTDGVPLHF. Written as DNA, the CDR3 is TGCGCCAGCAGCCTAAGGACAGACGGGGTACCCCTCCACTTT.

This sequence joins TRBV6-5 and TRBJ2-2; D unclear. Per the germline V gene, CDR1 is MNHEY and CDR2 is SVGAGI. The CDR3 is 14 amino acids. V lost 2 bases to trimming and J lost 8 bases, with 12 bases between them. DNA for the CDR3: TGTGCCAGCAGTTACGGACCTGCTTTTGGGGAGCTGTTTTTT. Residues: CASSYGPAFGELFF.

The rearrangement uses TRBV28 and TRBJ1-5; 8 bases are shared with TRBD1. CDR1 is MDHEN, CDR2 SYDVKM, per germline. CDR3 size: 15 residues. V dropped 3 bases and J dropped 1; count of bases not matched to a gene: 2. This chain's CDR3 is CASSFHRGSNQPQHF. DNA for the CDR3: TGTGCCAGCAGTTTCCACAGGGGGAGCAATCAGCCCCAGCATTTT.

The genes are TRBV6-1 and TRBJ1-4; maybe TRBD1 (5 bases). The CDR3 sequence is 14 residues long. Trimming shortened V by 2 bases and J by 13 bases, and 17 bases separated the two germline ends. Germline CDR1 is MNHNS and CDR2 is SASEGT. CDR3: CASSEPGQGFGLFF. CDR3 in DNA: TGTGCCAGCAGTGAACCGGGCCAGGGTTTTGGACTGTTTTTT.

V usage is TRBV7-2 and J usage is TRBJ1-2; D gene ambiguous. Germline values: CDR1 SGHTA, CDR2 FQGNSA. This CDR3 region has 12 residues. With 5 bases removed from V and 7 bases from J, the gap between germline ends came to 11 bases. CDR3 region: CASSKDMLGYTF. Written as DNA, the CDR3 is TGTGCCAGCAGCAAAGACATGCTTGGCTACACCTTC.

V is TRBV5-4 and J is TRBJ1-2; no firm D call. V dropped 3 bases and J dropped 4 bases, with 10 bases sitting between them. Germline V gene sequence: CDR1 SGHNT, CDR2 YYREEE (reference sequence). The length of the CDR3 is 13 residues. The CDR3: CASSSGRGYGYTF. In nucleotides, the CDR3 is TGTGCCAGCAGCTCGGGTCGCGGCTATGGCTACACCTTC.

The chain couples TRBV3-1 (or the pseudogene TRBV3-2) to TRBJ1-2; D call uncertain. Germline V gives CDR1 LGHDT, CDR2 YNNKEL (reference sequence). V was trimmed by 0 bases and J by 0 bases, leaving 17 bases between them. The CDR3 has 18 amino acids. The CDR3 here is CASSQDVGKVGSNYGYTF. The CDR3 DNA is TGTGCCAGCAGCCAAGATGTGGGGAAAGTAGGGTCTAACTATGGCTACACCTTC.

This clone was seen only once. CDR3 residues: CASSFIGADTGELFF. The CDR3 DNA follows: TGTGCCAGCAGCTTCATCGGAGCGGACACCGGGGAGCTGTTTTTT. The chain combines TRBV7-3 with TRBJ2-2, with a weak D call TRBD2 (5 bases). The germline CDR1 and CDR2 sequences are SGHTA and FQGTGA. Trimming took off 3 bases at V and 3 bases at J, with 11 bases between the two ends. This CDR3 has 15 residues.

The chain couples TRBV7-3 to TRBJ2-5; 8 bases fit TRBD2. Germline CDR1 is SGHTA and CDR2 is FQGTGA. V gave up 5 bases and J gave up 1 base; unmatched junction bases: 6. CDR3 length: 15 residues. The CDR3 nucleotides read TGTGCCAGCAGCCCCGCGGGGGGACCCCAAGAGACCCAGTACTTC. It encodes CASSPAGGPQETQYF.

The chain uses TRBV19 and TRBJ2-5; 11 positions match TRBD1. Trimming at V came to 5 bases and at J to 5 bases, leaving 7 bases not matched to a gene. The CDR3 runs 15 residues. The V gene's germline CDR1 is LNHDA and CDR2 SQIVND (reference sequence). The CDR3 sequence is CASSLRTGGAETQYF. The CDR3 DNA reads as TGTGCCAGTAGTCTGAGGACAGGGGGCGCGGAGACCCAGTACTTC.

This chain uses TRBV20-1 with TRBJ1-2, with TRBD1 as a possible D gene (6 bases). V lost 3 bases and J lost 1, with 9 bases in between. CDR3 size: 13 residues. Germline CDR1 is DFQATT and CDR2 is SNEGSKA (reference sequence). The chain's CDR3 is CSASSRGNYGYTF. In DNA form, the CDR3 reads TGCAGTGCTAGTTCCAGGGGTAACTATGGCTACACCTTC.